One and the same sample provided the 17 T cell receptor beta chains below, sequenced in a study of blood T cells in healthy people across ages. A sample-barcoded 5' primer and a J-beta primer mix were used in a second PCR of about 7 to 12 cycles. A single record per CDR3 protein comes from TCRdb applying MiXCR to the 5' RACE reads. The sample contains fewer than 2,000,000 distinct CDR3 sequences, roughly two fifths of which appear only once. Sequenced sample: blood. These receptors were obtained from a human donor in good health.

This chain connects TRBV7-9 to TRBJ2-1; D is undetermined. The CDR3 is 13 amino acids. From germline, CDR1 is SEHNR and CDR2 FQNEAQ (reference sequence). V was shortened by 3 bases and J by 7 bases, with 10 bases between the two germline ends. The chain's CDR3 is CASSLADRNEQFF. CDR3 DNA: TGTGCCAGCAGCTTGGCAGATAGGAATGAGCAGTTCTTC.

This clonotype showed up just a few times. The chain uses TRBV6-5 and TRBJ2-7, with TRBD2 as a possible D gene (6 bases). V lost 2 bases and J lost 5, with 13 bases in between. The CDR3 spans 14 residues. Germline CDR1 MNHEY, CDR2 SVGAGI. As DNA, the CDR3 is TGTGCCAGCAGTTACGTCGGCGGGATCAACGAGCAGTACTTC. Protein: CASSYVGGINEQYF.

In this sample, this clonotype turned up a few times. The CDR3 spells CASSSGLLSSGANVLTF. Written as DNA, the CDR3 is TGTGCCAGCAGCTCGGGACTTCTGAGCTCTGGGGCCAACGTCCTGACTTTC. The chain links TRBV7-9 to TRBJ2-6; D might be TRBD2 (6 bases). Trimming stripped 4 bases from V and 0 bases from J, with 13 bases between. The germline gives CDR1 SEHNR, CDR2 FQNEAQ (reference sequence). The CDR3 is made up of 17 amino acids.

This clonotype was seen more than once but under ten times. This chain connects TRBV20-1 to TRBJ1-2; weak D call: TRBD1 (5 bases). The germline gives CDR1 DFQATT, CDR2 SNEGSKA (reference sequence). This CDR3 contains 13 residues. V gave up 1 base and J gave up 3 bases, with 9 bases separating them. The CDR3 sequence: CSARVVGDYGYTF. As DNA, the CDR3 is TGCAGTGCTAGAGTTGTAGGGGACTATGGCTACACCTTC.

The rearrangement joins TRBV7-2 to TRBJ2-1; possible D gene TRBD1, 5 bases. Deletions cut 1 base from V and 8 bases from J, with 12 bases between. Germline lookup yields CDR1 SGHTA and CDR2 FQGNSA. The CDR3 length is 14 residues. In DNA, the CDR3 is TGTGCCAGCAGCTTAGGGACAAGGACCCATGAGCAGTTCTTC. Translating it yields CASSLGTRTHEQFF.

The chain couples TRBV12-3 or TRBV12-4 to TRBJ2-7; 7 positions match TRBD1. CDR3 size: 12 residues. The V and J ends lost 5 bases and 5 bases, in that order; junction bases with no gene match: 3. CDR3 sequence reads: CASSIGQDEQYF. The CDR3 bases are TGTGCCAGCAGTATCGGACAGGACGAGCAGTACTTC.

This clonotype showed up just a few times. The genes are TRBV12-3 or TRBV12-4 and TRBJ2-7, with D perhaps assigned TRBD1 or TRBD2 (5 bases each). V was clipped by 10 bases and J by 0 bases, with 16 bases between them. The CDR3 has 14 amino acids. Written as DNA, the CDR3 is TGTGCCACCAACCGGGGTGGGGGCTCCTACGAGCAGTACTTC. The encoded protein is CATNRGGGSYEQYF.

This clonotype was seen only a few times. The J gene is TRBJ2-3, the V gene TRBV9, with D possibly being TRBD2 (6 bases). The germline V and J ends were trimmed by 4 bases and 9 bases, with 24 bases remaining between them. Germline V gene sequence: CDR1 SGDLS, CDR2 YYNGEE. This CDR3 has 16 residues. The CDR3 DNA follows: TGTGCCAGCAGCTCCCAAGGCGGGACTCCCACGCGAACGCAGTATTTT. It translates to CASSSQGGTPTRTQYF. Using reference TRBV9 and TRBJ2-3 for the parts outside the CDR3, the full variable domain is DSGVTQTPKHLITATGQRVTLRCSPRSGDLSVYWYQQSLDQGLQFLIQYYNGEERAKGNILERFSAQQFPDLHSELNLSSLELGDSALYFCASSSQGGTPTRTQYFGPGTRLTVL.

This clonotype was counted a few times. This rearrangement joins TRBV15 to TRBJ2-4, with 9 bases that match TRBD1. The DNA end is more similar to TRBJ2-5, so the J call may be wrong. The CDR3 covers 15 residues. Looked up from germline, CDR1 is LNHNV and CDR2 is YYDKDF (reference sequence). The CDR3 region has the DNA TGTGCCACCAGCAGAGATCCCGGGACAGGGGAGACCCAGTACTTC. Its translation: CATSRDPGTGETQYF.

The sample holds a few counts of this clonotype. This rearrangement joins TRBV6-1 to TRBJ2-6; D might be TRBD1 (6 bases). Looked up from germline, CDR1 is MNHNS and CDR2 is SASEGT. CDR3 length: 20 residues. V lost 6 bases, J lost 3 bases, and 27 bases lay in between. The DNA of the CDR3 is TGTGCCAGCAGCGAATATATTACAGGGTATAGGGGGTTTGGGGCCAACGTCCTGACTTTC. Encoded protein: CASSEYITGYRGFGANVLTF.

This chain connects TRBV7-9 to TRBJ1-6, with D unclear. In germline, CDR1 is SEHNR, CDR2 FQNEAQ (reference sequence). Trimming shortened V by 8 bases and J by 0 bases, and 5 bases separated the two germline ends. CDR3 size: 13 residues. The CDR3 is CASLGSYNSPLHF. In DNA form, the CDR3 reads TGTGCCAGCCTCGGCTCCTATAATTCACCCCTCCACTTT.

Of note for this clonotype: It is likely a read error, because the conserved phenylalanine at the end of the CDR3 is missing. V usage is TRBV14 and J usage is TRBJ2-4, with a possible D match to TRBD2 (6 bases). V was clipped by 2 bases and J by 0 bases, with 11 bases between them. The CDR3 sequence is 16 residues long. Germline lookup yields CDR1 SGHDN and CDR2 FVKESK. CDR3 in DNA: TGTGCCAGCAGCCAAATAGGAGGGGCAGCCAAAAACATTCAGTACCTC. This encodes CASSQIGGAAKNIQYL.

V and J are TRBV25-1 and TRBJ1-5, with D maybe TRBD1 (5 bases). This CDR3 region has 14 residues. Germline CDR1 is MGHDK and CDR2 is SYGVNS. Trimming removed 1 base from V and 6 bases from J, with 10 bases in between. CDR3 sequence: CASSESEGVQPQHF. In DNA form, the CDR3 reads TGTGCCAGCAGTGAATCGGAAGGGGTTCAGCCCCAGCATTTT. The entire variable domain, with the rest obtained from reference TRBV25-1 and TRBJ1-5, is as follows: EADIYQTPRYLVIGTGKKITLECSQTMGHDKMYWYQQDPGMELHLIHYSYGVNSTEKGDLSSESTVSRIRTEHFPLTLESARPSHTSQYLCASSESEGVQPQHFGDGTRLSIL.

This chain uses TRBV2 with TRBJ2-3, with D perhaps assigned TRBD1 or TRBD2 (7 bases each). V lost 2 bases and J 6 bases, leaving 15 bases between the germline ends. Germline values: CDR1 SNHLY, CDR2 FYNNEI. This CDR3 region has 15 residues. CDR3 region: CASSEQGGGADTQYF. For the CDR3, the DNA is TGTGCCAGCAGTGAACAGGGAGGGGGCGCGGATACGCAGTATTTT. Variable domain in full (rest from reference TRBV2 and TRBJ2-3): EPEVTQTPSHQVTQMGQEVILRCVPISNHLYFYWYRQILGQKVEFLVSFYNNEISEKSEIFDDQFSVERPDGSNFTLKIRSTKLEDSAMYFCASSEQGGGADTQYFGPGTRLTVL.

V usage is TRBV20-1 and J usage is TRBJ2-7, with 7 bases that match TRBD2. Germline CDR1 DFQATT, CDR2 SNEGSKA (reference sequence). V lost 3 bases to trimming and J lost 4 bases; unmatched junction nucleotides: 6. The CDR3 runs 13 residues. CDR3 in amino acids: CSASRDYRYEQYF. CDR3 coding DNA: TGCAGTGCTAGCCGGGACTACAGATACGAGCAGTACTTC.

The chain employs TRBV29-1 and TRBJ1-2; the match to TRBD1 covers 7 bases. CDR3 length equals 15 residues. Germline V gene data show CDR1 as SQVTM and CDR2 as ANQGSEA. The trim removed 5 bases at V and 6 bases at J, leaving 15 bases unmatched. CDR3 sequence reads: CSVQRPAGGSHGYTF. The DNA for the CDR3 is TGCAGCGTTCAACGCCCGGCAGGGGGTTCGCATGGCTACACCTTC.

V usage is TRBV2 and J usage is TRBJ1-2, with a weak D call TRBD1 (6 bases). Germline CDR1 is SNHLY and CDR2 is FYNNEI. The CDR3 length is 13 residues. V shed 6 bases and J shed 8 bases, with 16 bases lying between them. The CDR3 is CASRDDRPGGYTF. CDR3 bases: TGTGCCAGCAGGGACGACAGGCCAGGGGGCTACACCTTC.